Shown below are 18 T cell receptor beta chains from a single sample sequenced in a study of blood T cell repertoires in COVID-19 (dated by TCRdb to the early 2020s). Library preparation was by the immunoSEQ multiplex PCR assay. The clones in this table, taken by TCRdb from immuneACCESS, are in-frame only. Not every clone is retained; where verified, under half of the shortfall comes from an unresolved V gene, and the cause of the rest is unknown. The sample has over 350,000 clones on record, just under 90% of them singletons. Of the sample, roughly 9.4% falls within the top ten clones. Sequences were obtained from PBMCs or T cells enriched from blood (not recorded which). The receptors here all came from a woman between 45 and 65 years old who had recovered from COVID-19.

The CDR3 region is CASSHQTGSSYNEQFF. For the CDR3, the DNA is TGTGCCAGCAGCCACCAGACAGGGAGCTCCTACAATGAGCAGTTCTTC. The rearrangement links TRBV3-1 (or the pseudogene TRBV3-2) to TRBJ2-1; 7 bases are shared with TRBD1. The CDR3 loop spans 16 amino acids. CDR1 is LGHDT, CDR2 YNNKEL, per germline (reference sequence). Germline trimming cut 3 bases from V and 0 bases from J; bases unmatched to any gene: 5.

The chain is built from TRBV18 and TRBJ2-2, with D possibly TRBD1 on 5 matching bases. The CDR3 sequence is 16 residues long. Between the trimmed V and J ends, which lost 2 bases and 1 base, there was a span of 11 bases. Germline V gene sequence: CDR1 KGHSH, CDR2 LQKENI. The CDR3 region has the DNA TGTGCCAGCTCACCAAGACAAGGGGAGAACACCGGGGAGCTGTTTTTT. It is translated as CASSPRQGENTGELFF.

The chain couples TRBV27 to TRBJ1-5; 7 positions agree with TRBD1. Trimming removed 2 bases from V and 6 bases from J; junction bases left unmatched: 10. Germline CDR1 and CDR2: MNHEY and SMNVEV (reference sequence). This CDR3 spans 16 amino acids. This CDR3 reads CASSLTATGPGQPQHF. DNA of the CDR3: TGTGCCAGCAGTTTAACCGCGACAGGGCCAGGTCAGCCCCAGCATTTT.

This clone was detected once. CDR3 loop: CASSQERRVSSYEQYF. The DNA of the CDR3 is TGCGCCAGCAGCCAAGAGAGACGGGTTAGCTCCTACGAGCAGTACTTC. This chain joins TRBV4-1 and TRBJ2-7; the D is unclear. CDR3 length: 16 amino acids. The germline V gene encodes CDR1 MGHRA and CDR2 YSYEKL. The V end lost 0 bases, the J end lost 0 bases, and 12 bases lay between the germline ends.

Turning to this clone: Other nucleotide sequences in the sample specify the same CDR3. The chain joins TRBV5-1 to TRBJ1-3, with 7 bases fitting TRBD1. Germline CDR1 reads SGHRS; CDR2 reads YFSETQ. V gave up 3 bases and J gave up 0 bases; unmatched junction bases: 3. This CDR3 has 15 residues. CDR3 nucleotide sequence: TGCGCCAGCAGCTCTCGGACAGGCTCTGGAAACACCATATATTTT. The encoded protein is CASSSRTGSGNTIYF.

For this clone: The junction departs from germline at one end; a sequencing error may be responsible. The CDR3, as DNA: TGTGCCTGGGAGACTGCCTACCAGCAGTACTTC. Translated: CAWETAYQQYF. The gene calls are TRBV30 and TRBJ2-7, with no clear D. Looked up from germline, CDR1 is GTSNPN and CDR2 is SVGIG (reference sequence). The CDR3 length is 11 residues. The whole variable domain, filled in from reference TRBV30 and TRBJ2-7, reads SQTIHQWPATLVQPVGSPLSLECTVEGTSNPNLYWYRQAAGRGLQLLFYSVGIGQISSEVPQNLSASRPQDRQFILSSKKLLLSDSGFYLCAWETAYQQYFGPGTRLTVT.

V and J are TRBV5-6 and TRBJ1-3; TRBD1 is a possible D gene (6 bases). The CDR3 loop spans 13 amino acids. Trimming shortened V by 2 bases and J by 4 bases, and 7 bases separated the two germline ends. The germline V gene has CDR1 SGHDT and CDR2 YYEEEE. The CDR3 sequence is CASSLQGGNTIYF. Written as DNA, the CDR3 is TGTGCCAGCAGCTTACAGGGCGGAAACACCATATATTTT.

The CDR3, as DNA: TGTGCCAGCCGCAGAATTGGCGAGACAGGGGGCGCCGAGCAGTACTTC. Translated: CASRRIGETGGAEQYF. The genes are TRBV7-9 and TRBJ2-7; 10 nucleotides align to TRBD1. CDR3 length: 16 residues. After removal of 8 bases from V and 6 bases from J, the junction contained 16 bases not matched to a gene. Germline values: CDR1 SEHNR, CDR2 FQNEAQ (reference sequence).

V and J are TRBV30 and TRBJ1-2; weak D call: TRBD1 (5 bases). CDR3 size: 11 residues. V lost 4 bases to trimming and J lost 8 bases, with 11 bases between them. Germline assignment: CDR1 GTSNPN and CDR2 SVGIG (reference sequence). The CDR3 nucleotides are TGTGCCTGGATCAAGGGGAACGGCTACACCTTC. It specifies CAWIKGNGYTF.

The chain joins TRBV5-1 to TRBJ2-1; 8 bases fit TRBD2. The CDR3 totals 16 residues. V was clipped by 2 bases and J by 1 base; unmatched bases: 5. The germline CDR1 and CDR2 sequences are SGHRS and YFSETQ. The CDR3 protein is CASSFLAGGSYNEQFF. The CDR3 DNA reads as TGCGCCAGCAGCTTCCTGGCGGGGGGATCCTACAATGAGCAGTTCTTC.

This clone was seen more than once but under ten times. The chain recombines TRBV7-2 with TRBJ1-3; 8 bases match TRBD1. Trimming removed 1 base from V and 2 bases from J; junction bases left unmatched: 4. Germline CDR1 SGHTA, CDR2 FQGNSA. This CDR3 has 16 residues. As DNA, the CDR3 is TGTGCCAGCAGCTTAGGAGGACAGGGCGCTGGAAACACCATATATTTT. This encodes CASSLGGQGAGNTIYF.

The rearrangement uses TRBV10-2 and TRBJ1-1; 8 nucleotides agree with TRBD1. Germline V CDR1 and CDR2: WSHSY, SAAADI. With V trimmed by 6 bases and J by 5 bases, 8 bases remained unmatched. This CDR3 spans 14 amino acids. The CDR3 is CASSSGTGRTEAFF. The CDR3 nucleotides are TGCGCCAGCAGCTCCGGGACAGGTCGTACTGAAGCTTTCTTT.

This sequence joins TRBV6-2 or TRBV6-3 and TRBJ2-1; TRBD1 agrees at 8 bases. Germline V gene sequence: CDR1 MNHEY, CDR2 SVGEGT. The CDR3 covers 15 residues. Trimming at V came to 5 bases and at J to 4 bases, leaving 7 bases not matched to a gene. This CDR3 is CASSALGQAYNEQFF. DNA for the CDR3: TGTGCCAGCAGTGCGTTGGGACAGGCTTACAATGAGCAGTTCTTC.

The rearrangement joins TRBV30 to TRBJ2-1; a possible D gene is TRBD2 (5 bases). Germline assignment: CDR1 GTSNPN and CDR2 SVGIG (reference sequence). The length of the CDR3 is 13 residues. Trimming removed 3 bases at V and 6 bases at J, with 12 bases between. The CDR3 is CAWSEDWTNEQFF. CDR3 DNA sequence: TGTGCCTGGAGCGAGGACTGGACCAATGAGCAGTTCTTC.

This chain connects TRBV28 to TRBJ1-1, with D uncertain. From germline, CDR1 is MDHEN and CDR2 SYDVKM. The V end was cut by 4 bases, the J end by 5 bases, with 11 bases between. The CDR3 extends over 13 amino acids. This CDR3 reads CASSYISRTEAFF. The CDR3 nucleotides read TGTGCCAGCAGTTACATTTCGAGGACTGAAGCTTTCTTT.

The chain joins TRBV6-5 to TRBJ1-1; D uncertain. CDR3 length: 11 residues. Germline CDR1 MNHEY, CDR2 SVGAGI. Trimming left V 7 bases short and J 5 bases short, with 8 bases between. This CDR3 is CASNSGTEAFF. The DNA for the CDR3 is TGTGCCAGCAACTCGGGAACTGAAGCTTTCTTT.

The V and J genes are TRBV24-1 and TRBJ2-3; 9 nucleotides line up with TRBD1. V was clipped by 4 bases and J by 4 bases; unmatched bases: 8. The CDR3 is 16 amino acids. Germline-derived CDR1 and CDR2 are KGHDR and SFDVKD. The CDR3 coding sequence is TGTGCCACCAGTGACCGGACAGGGGATGTGTCAGATACGCAGTATTTT. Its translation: CATSDRTGDVSDTQYF.

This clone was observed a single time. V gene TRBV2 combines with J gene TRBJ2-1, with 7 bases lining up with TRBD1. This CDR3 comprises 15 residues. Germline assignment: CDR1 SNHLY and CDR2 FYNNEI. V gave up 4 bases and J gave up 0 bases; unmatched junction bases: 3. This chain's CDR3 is CASSVRTGSYNEQFF. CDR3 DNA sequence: TGTGCCAGCAGTGTTCGGACAGGCTCCTACAATGAGCAGTTCTTC. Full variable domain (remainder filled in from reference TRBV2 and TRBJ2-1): EPEVTQTPSHQVTQMGQEVILRCVPISNHLYFYWYRQILGQKVEFLVSFYNNEISEKSEIFDDQFSVERPDGSNFTLKIRSTKLEDSAMYFCASSVRTGSYNEQFFGPGTRLTVL.